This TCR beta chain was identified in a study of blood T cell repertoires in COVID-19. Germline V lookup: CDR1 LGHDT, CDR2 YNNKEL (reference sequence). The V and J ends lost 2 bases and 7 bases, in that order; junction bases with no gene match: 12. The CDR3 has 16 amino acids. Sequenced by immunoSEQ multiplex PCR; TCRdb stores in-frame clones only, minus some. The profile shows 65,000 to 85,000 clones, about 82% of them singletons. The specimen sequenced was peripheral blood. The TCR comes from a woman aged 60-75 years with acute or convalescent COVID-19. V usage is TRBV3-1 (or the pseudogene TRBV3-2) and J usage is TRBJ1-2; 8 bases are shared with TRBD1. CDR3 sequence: CASSQQKGQGRGGYTF. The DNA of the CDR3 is TGTGCCAGCAGCCAACAAAAAGGACAGGGTCGGGGTGGCTACACCTTC.